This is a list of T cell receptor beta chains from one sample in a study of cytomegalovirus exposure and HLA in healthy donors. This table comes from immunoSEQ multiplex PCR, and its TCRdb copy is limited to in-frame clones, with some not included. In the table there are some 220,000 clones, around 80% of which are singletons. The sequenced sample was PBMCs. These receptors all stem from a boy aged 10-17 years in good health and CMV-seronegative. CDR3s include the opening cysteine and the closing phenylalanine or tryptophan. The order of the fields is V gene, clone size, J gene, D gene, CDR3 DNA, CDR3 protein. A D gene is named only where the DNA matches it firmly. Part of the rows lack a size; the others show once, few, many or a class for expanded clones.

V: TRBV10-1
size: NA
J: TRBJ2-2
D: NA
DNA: TGCGCCAGCCCTGAGGGAACAGGGCGGTGGACCGGGGAGCTGTTTTTT
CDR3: CASPEGTGRWTGELFF

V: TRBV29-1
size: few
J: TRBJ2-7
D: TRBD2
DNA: TGCAGCGTTGAAGAGGGAGGGGACGAGCAGTACTTC
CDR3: CSVEEGGDEQYF

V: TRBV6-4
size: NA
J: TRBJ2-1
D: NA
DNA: TGTGCCACCTCGTCTTGGCGGGAAAACAATGAGCAGTTCTTC
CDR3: CATSSWRENNEQFF

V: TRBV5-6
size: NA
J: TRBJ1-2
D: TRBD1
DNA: TGTGCCAGCAGCTCAGGACAGGGAATGAGTAGCTATGGCTACACCTTC
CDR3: CASSSGQGMSSYGYTF

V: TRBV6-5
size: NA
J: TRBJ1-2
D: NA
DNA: TGTGCCGCGGGGCCCTATGGCTACACCTTC
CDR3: CAAGPYGYTF

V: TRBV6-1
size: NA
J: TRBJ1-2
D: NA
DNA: TGTGCCAGCAGTGAATCCGACAGGAACTATGGCTACACCTTC
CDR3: CASSESDRNYGYTF

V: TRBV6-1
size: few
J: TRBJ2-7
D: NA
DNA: TGTGCCAGCAGTGTAGGGGGCTACGAGCAGTACTTC
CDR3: CASSVGGYEQYF

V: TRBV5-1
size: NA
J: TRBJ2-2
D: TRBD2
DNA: TGCGCCAGCAGCATGGGACTAGCGGGGGATGACACCGGGGAGCTGTTTTTT
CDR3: CASSMGLAGDDTGELFF

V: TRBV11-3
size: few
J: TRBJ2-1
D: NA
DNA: TGTGCCAGCAGCCAACAAACAGAATACAATGAGCAGTTCTTC
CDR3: CASSQQTEYNEQFF

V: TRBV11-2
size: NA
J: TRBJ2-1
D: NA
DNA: TGTGCCAGCAGCCGGCCGGGAGAGCAGTTCTTC
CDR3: CASSRPGEQFF

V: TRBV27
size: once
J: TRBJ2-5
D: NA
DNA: TGTGCCAGCAGTCCTAAACAGTATGTAGGAGAGACCCAGTACTTC
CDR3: CASSPKQYVGETQYF

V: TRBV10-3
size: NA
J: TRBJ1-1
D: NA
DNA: TGTGCCATCAGTCCAGACAGGAACACTGAAGCTTTCTTT
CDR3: CAISPDRNTEAFF

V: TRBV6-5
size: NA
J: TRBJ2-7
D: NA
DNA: TGTGCCAGCACCCCGTCGATGGGGACACCTGAAGAGCAGTACTTC
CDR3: CASTPSMGTPEEQYF

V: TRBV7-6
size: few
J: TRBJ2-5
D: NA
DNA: TGTGCCAGCAGCTCTACGGGGGCCCAGTACTTC
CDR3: CASSSTGAQYF

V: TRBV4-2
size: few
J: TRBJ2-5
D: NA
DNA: TGTGCCAGCAGCCAAGCCGCCCGGGAGCGGGAGACCCAGTACTTC
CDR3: CASSQAARERETQYF

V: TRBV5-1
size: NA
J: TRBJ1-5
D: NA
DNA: TGCGCCAGCAGCCTTAGTGGGCCCTCAGGGCCCCAGCATTTT
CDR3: CASSLSGPSGPQHF

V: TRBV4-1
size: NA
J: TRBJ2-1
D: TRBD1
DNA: TGCGCCAGCAGCCTAGGAGGGACAGGGAACGAGTACAATGAGCAGTTCTTC
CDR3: CASSLGGTGNEYNEQFF

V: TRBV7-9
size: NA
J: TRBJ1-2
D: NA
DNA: TGTGCCAGCAGCACGGGGGCGGGAGGTGGCTACACCTTC
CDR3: CASSTGAGGGYTF

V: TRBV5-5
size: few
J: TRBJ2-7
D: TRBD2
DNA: TGTGCCAGCAGCTTAGTTACAGCGGGAGTCCGGGAGCAGTACTTC
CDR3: CASSLVTAGVREQYF

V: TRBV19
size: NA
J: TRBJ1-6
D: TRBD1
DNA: TGTGCCAGTAGGGTAAGACAGGGTCCTAATTCACCCCTCCACTTT
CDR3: CASRVRQGPNSPLHF

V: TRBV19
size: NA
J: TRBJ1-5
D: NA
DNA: TGTGCCAGTAATTCGGGGTTTAACAATCAGCCCCAGCATTTT
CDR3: CASNSGFNNQPQHF

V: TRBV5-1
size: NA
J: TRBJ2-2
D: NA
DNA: TGCGCCAGCAGCTTTCGGCGGACTACCGGGGAGCTGTTTTTT
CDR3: CASSFRRTTGELFF

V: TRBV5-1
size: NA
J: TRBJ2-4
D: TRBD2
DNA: TGCGCCAGCAGCTCCTCTAGCGGGAGGGCGGGCAAAAACATTCAGTACTTC
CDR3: CASSSSSGRAGKNIQYF

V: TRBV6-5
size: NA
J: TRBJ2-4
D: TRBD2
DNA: TGTGCCAGCAGTTGGGGGACTAGCGGAAACATTCAGTACTTC
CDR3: CASSWGTSGNIQYF

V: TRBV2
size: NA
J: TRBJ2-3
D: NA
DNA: TGTGCCAGCAGGGGGAGGACCGGGGGCACAGATACGCAGTATTTT
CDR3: CASRGRTGGTDTQYF

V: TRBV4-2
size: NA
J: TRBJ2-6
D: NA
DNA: TGTGCCAGCAGCCAAGATCTGGGGCCCGGGGCCAACGTCCTGACTTTC
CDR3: CASSQDLGPGANVLTF

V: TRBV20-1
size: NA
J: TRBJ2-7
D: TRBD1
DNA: TGCAGTGCTAGGACAGGGTGGGAGCAGTACTTC
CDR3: CSARTGWEQYF

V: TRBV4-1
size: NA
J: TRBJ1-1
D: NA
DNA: TGCGCCAGCAGCCAAGATGTGAGGGGGATAAGGATGAACACTGAAGCTTTCTTT
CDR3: CASSQDVRGIRMNTEAFF

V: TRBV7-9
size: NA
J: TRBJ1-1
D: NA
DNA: TGTGCCAGCACCCGAGGGACAAAGAACACTGAAGCTTTCTTT
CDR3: CASTRGTKNTEAFF

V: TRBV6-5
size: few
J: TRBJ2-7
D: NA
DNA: TGTGCCAGCAGTTACACTAGCTCCTACGAGCAGTACTTC
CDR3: CASSYTSSYEQYF

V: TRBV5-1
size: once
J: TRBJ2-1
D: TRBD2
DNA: TGCGCCAGCAGCCCGGGAGGGACCCTTTCCCATGAGCAGTTCTTC
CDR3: CASSPGGTLSHEQFF

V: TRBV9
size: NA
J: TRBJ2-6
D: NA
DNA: TGTGCCAGCAGCGCTCGCTCTGGGGCCAACGTCCTGACTTTC
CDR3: CASSARSGANVLTF

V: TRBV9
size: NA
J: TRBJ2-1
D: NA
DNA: TGTGCCAGCAGCGTAGCACTGTCGAATGAGCAGTTCTTC
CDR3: CASSVALSNEQFF